This T cell receptor beta chain was found in a study of CD8 T cells in ankylosing spondylitis (dated by TCRdb to 2016 to 2017). The study in broad terms: The study set out to find disease-linked TCR variants by profiling T cell receptor beta repertoires in ankylosing spondylitis patients and healthy donors. The full study cohort was made up of over 20 ankylosing spondylitis patients and roughly 98 healthy donors. Peripheral blood was sampled, and synovial fluid was also collected from ankylosing spondylitis patients.

This clonotype showed up many times. Its antigen is still unknown. The input lacks base qualities; no much larger clone sits a single base away. The full study reports these points: Some TCR beta motif variants had previously been reported in synovial fluid and blood of reactive arthritis patients, which suggested common disease-initiation mechanisms. The disease-linked clones had a CD8+ phenotype and were found at relatively low frequencies in peripheral blood. The disease-linked clones were reported to be significantly enriched in matched synovial fluid samples from ankylosing spondylitis patients. Blood from ankylosing spondylitis patients appeared to be characterized by a TCR beta motif composed of roughly 8 highly homologous amino acid variants.

The cysteine opens and the phenylalanine closes a CDR3 of 14 amino acids. Only the CDR3 region is kept as DNA, spanning 42 bases read in frame from base 1. V is clipped by 1 base and J by 2 bases, and the sequence between their germline boundaries is 8 bases long. Taken from the germline V gene, the CDR1 and CDR2 loops are SGHVS and FQNEAQ. Sequencing relied on an Illumina HiSeq 2500. Quantitative 5'-RACE with molecular barcodes was used to prepare TCR beta libraries. Processing in the source paper ran as follows. A new computational method, built on a probabilistic model of VDJ rearrangement, was used to identify disease-linked TCR variants. TCRdb applied fastp at Q25 and MiXCR to the public reads, then kept only in-frame beta chains. CDR3 protein duplicates are merged, each entry listing the most common genes and DNA. TCRdb's processing, not the study's, gives the V and J calls here. Present in this sample are more than 250,000 distinct CDR3 sequences, 6.5% to 10% of which were seen just once. 14% to 15% of the sample rests with the top ten.

The sequence came from a male donor with ankylosing spondylitis. The chain links TRBV7-8 with TRBJ1-2, with no confidently assigned D gene. Sequencing input: blood, either unsorted or a sorted T cell fraction (not recorded which). The CDR3 reads as follows: CASSLGSRNYGYTF. The nucleotides read TGTGCCAGCAGCTTAGGAAGCCGCAACTATGGCTACACCTTC. This CDR3, with the reference TRBV7-8 and TRBJ1-2 proteins standing in past its ends, gives the full variable domain GAGVSQSPRYKVAKRGQDVALRCDPISGHVSLFWYQQALGQGPEFLTYFQNEAQLDKSGLPSDRFFAERPEGSVSTLKIQRTQQEDSAVYLCASSLGSRNYGYTFGSGTRLTVV.